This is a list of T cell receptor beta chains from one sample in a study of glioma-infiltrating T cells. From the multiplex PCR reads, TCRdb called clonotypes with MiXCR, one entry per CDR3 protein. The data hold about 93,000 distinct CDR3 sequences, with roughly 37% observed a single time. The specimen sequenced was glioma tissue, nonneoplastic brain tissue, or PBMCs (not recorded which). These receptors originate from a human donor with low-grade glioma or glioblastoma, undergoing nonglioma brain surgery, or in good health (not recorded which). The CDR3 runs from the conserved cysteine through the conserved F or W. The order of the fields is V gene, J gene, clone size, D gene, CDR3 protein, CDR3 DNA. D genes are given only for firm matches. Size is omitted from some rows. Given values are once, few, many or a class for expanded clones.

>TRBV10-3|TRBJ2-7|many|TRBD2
CAIAGTSLGEQYF
TGTGCCATCGCCGGGACTAGCTTGGGGGAGCAGTACTTC
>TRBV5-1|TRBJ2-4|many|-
CASSFDLAKNIQYF
TGCGCCAGCAGCTTCGATCTAGCCAAAAACATTCAGTACTTC
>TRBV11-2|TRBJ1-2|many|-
CASSRIQGPYGYTF
TGTGCCAGCAGCCGTATACAGGGCCCCTATGGCTACACCTTC
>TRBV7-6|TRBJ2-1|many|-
CASSLGDNEQFF
TGTGCCAGCAGCTTAGGGGACAATGAGCAGTTCTTC
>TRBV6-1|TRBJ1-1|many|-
CASSGWDTGGTEAFF
TGTGCCAGCAGTGGCTGGGACACCGGCGGCACTGAAGCTTTCTTT
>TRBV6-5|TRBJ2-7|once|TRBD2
CASRMTSGYSSYERYF
TGTGCCAGCAGAATGACTAGCGGCTATAGCTCCTACGAGCGGTACTTC
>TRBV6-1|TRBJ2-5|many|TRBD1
CASRRDSQETQYF
TGTGCCAGCAGACGGGACAGCCAAGAGACCCAGTACTTC
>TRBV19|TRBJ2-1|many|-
CASSQGWNEQFF
TGTGCCAGTAGCCAGGGGTGGAATGAGCAGTTCTTC
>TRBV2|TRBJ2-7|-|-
CASSVGNHYEQYF
TGTGCCAGCAGTGTAGGCAATCACTACGAGCAGTACTTC
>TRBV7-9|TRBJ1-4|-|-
CASSPLYRDANEKLFF
TGTGCCAGCAGCCCGCTCTACAGGGACGCGAACGAAAAACTGTTTTTT
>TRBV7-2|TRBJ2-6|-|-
CASSSKANVLTF
TGTGCCAGCAGCTCTAAGGCCAACGTCCTGACTTTC
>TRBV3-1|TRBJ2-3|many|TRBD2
CASSQDWTSGRSTDTQYF
TGTGCCAGCAGCCAAGATTGGACTAGCGGGAGAAGTACAGATACGCAGTATTTT
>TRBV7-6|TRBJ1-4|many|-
CASSPWTAVGDEKLFF
TGTGCCAGCAGCCCTTGGACCGCAGTGGGGGATGAAAAACTGTTTTTT
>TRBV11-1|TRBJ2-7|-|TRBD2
CASSPTGRALTGEQYF
TGTGCCAGCAGCCCCACCGGGAGGGCACTGACGGGAGAGCAGTACTTC
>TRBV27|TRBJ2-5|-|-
CASRTACRGTQYF
TGTGCCAGCAGGACCGCATGTCGGGGGACCCAGTACTTC
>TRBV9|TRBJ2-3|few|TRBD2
CASTSEPPGRGGRDTQYF
TGTGCCAGCACCTCGGAACCCCCCGGGCGGGGGGGCAGAGATACGCAGTATTTT
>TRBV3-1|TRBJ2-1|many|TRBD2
CASSPGTSGYNEQFF
TGTGCCAGCAGCCCCGGGACTAGCGGATACAATGAGCAGTTCTTC
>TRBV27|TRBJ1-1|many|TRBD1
CASSAQGATEAFF
TGTGCCAGCAGCGCACAGGGGGCCACTGAAGCTTTCTTT
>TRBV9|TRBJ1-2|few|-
CASSVVRPGSNTYGYTF
TGTGCCAGCAGCGTAGTGCGGCCAGGATCGAACACTTATGGCTACACCTTC
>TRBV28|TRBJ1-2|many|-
CATRKGGYTF
TGTGCCACCCGAAAGGGGGGCTACACCTTC
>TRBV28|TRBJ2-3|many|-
CASSLWGGSSTDTQYF
TGTGCCAGCAGTTTATGGGGCGGGTCTAGCACAGATACGCAGTATTTT
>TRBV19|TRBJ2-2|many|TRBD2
CASTHPSGGVDTGELFF
TGTGCCAGTACCCACCCTAGCGGGGGGGTCGACACCGGGGAGCTGTTTTTT
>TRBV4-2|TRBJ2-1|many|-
CASSQLRPPKDEQFF
TGTGCCAGCAGCCAACTCCGACCCCCGAAGGATGAGCAGTTCTTC
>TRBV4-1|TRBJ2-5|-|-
CASSQRVGKPQYF
TGCGCCAGCAGCCAGAGAGTAGGAAAGCCCCAGTACTTC
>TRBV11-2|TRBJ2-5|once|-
CASSLDGGPQETQYF
TGTGCCAGCAGCTTAGACGGGGGCCCGCAAGAGACCCAGTACTTC
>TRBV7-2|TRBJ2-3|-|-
CASSLSSTRAGYTQYF
TGTGCCAGCAGCTTGAGCTCAACCCGGGCCGGGTATACGCAGTATTTT
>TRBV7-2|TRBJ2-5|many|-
CASSNNPRRGAGETQYF
TGTGCCAGCAGTAATAACCCTAGGAGAGGGGCTGGCGAGACCCAGTACTTC
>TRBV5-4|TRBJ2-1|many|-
CASSLSPGRDNEQFF
TGTGCCAGCAGCCTATCTCCGGGACGGGACAATGAGCAGTTCTTC
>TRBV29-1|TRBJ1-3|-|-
CSVGLLAGSGNTIYF
TGCAGCGTTGGCCTTCTGGCCGGATCTGGAAACACCATATATTTT
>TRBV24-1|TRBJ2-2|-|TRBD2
CATSDPSGRADTGELLF
TGTGCCACCAGTGACCCTAGCGGGAGAGCAGACACCGGGGAGCTGCTTTTT
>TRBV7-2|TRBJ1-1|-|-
CASSLKRTARVEALF
TGTGCCAGCAGCTTAAAACGGACGGCTAGAGTTGAAGCTCTCTTT
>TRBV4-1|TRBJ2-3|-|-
CASSQEGLVGDTQYF
TGCGCCAGCAGCCAAGAGGGACTGGTGGGAGATACGCAGTATTTT
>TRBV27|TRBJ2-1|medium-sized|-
CASSLWFGYRDNEQFF
TGTGCCAGCAGTTTATGGTTCGGGTACAGAGACAATGAGCAGTTCTTC
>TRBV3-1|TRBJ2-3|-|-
CASSFRSGPGTDTQYF
TGTGCCAGCAGCTTCAGGTCTGGGCCGGGCACAGATACGCAGTATTTT
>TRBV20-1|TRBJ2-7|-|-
CSASSGGTSYEQYF
TGCAGTGCTAGCTCTGGGGGGACCTCCTACGAGCAGTACTTC
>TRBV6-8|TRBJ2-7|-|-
CARQDFSYEQYF
TGTGCCAGGCAAGACTTCTCCTACGAGCAGTACTTC